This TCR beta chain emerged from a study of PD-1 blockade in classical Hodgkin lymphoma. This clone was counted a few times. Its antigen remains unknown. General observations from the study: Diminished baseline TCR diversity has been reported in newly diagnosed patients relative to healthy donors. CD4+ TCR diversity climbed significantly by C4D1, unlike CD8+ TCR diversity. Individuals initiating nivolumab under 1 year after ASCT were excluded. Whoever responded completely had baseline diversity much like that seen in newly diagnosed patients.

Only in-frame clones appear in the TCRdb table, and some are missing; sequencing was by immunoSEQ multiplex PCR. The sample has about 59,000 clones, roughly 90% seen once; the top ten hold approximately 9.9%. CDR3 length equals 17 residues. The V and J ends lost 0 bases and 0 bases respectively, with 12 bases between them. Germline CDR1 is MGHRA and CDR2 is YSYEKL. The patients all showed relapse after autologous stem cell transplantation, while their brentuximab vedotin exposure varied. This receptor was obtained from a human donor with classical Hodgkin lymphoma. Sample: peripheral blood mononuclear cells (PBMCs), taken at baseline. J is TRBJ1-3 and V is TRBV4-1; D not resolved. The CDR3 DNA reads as TGCGCCAGCAGCCAAGAAACCGGTCTTACCTCTGGAAACACCATATATTTT. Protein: CASSQETGLTSGNTIYF.